The entry below gives a single T cell receptor beta chain sequence along with its context. The germline V gene has CDR1 LNHDA and CDR2 SQIVND (reference sequence). CDR3 size: 13 residues. The V and J ends lost 5 bases and 5 bases respectively, with 10 bases between them. The data stem from a study of shared clonotypes between healthy human individuals. Study summary: The composition of the donors was a couple of women and three men aged 18 to 49.

Each subset's genomic DNA was shared equally among a number of immunoSEQ plates. Repertoires were generated with immunoSEQ multiplex PCR, while TCRdb's copy carries only in-frame clones and drops some. The repertoire holds approximately 720,000 clones, with about two thirds as singletons. This rearrangement joins TRBV19 to TRBJ1-5; D is ambiguous. Specimen: memory CD4+ T cells sorted from blood. Subset meaning: CD45RA-negative fraction. The TCR sequence derives from a woman under 40 in good health. CDR3 bases: TGTGCCAGTAGTTGGAGGGCCGATCAGCCCCAGCATTTT. Protein product: CASSWRADQPQHF.